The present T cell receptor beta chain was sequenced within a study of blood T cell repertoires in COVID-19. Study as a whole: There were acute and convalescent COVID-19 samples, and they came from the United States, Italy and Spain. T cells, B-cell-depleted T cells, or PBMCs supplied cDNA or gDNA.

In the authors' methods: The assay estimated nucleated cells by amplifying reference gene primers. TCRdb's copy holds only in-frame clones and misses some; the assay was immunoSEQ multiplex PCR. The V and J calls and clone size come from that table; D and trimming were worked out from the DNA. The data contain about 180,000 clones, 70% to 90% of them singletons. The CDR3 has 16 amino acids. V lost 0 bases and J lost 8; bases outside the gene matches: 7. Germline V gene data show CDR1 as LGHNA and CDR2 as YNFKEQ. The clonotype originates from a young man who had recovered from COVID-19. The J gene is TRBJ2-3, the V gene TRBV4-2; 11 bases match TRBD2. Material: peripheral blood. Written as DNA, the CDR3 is TGTGCCAGCAGCCAAGAACCGGGTAGCGGGGGGGGTACGCAGTATTTT. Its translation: CASSQEPGSGGGTQYF.